These T cell receptor beta chains were read from a single sample in a study of radiation and T cells in renal cell carcinoma. Here immunoSEQ multiplex PCR was the method, and the copy in TCRdb shows in-frame clones only, minus some. The data contain 60,000 to 75,000 clones, around three quarters of them singletons. Specimen: blood, collected from a patient whose treatment included radiotherapy and nephrectomy. The receptor set was obtained from a man in his sixties with renal cell carcinoma. CDR3s include the opening cysteine and the closing phenylalanine or tryptophan. Each record gives: CDR3 protein, CDR3 DNA, D gene, clone size, J gene, V gene. The D gene is left open where the match is weak. Expanded clones are given a class, and other clones once, few, many or no size at all.

CASSMADRGTDTQYF TGTGCCAGTAGTATGGCGGACCGAGGCACAGATACGCAGTATTTT NA NA TRBJ2-3 TRBV19
CASSLWRGGLFF TGTGCCAGCAGTTTATGGCGGGGAGGGCTGTTTTTT NA NA TRBJ2-2 TRBV28
CASGFGGSPYNEQFF TGTGCTAGTGGTTTTGGGGGATCTCCCTACAATGAGCAGTTCTTC NA NA TRBJ2-1 TRBV12-5
CASAGILANEKLFF TGTGCCAGCGCAGGGATTTTGGCTAATGAAAAACTGTTTTTT NA NA TRBJ1-4 TRBV27
CASSRMISGGKNEQFF TGTGCCAGTAGTAGGATGATATCAGGGGGTAAAAATGAGCAGTTCTTC TRBD1 NA TRBJ2-1 TRBV19
CASSMGDSYNEQFF TGTGCCAGTAGTATGGGGGATTCCTACAATGAGCAGTTCTTC NA few TRBJ2-1 TRBV19
CASSLRTGGSTGELFF TGTGCCAGCAGCTTAAGAACGGGAGGTTCTACCGGGGAGCTGTTTTTT TRBD2 NA TRBJ2-2 TRBV7-3
CASSHAGTANTEAFF TGCGCCAGCAGCCACGCCGGGACGGCTAACACTGAAGCTTTCTTT NA NA TRBJ1-1 TRBV4-1
CAQGGSGDQPQHF TGTGCTCAAGGGGGATCAGGGGATCAGCCCCAGCATTTT NA NA TRBJ1-5 TRBV21-1
CASSPLQVSYEQYF TGTGCCAGCAGCCCCTTGCAGGTTAGCTACGAGCAGTACTTC NA NA TRBJ2-7 TRBV7-2
CASSIDSGDGYGYTF TGTGCCAGTAGTATAGATTCGGGAGACGGGTATGGCTACACCTTC NA NA TRBJ1-2 TRBV19
CASRPPGQGNNEQFF TGTGCCAGCAGGCCGCCGGGACAGGGGAACAATGAGCAGTTCTTC TRBD1 NA TRBJ2-1 TRBV7-8
CASSQGRGQSPLHF TGTGCCAGCAGCCAAGGCAGGGGGCAATCACCCCTCCACTTT TRBD1 few TRBJ1-6 TRBV14
CASSEQPNTGELFF TGTGCCAGCAGCGAACAACCGAACACCGGGGAGCTGTTTTTT NA NA TRBJ2-2 TRBV9
CASRNSGQLEAFF TGTGCCAGCAGAAATTCCGGACAGCTTGAAGCTTTCTTT NA NA TRBJ1-1 TRBV27
CASSQRVLGVSDTQYF TGCGCCAGCAGCCAAAGGGTATTAGGAGTTTCAGATACGCAGTATTTT NA NA TRBJ2-3 TRBV4-3
CASSPGTRNNEKLFF TGCGCCAGCAGCCCCGGGACAAGGAATAATGAAAAACTGTTTTTT NA NA TRBJ1-4 TRBV5-1
CASSPTANTEAFF TGTGCCAGCAGCCCGACAGCGAACACTGAAGCTTTCTTT NA NA TRBJ1-1 TRBV11-2
CASSASDTQYF TGTGCCAGCAGCGCCTCAGATACGCAGTATTTT NA NA TRBJ2-3 TRBV5-6
CASSLALAGGGEQFF TGTGCCAGCAGCTTAGCACTAGCGGGGGGCGGGGAGCAGTTCTTC TRBD2 NA TRBJ2-1 TRBV7-6